This T cell receptor (beta chain) was recovered during a study of cytomegalovirus exposure and HLA in healthy donors. General observations from the study: A list of 150 to 200 TCR beta chains associated with cytomegalovirus was given.

Trimming left V 3 bases short and J 3 bases short, with 11 bases between. The length of the CDR3 is 14 residues. Germline V lookup: CDR1 SGHRS, CDR2 YFSETQ. Sequenced by immunoSEQ multiplex PCR; TCRdb stores in-frame clones only, minus some. The sample shows 150,000 to 200,000 clones, around nine tenths of them seen only once. With regard to this clone: Its matching antigen is unknown.

The sequence came from a woman under 30 in good health and CMV-seronegative. The V call is TRBV5-1, the J call TRBJ2-3; D remains ambiguous. The sequenced material came from PBMCs. Here the CDR3 DNA reads TGCGCCAGCAGCTCCCGGGTCCTAACAGATACGCAGTATTTT. It specifies CASSSRVLTDTQYF.